One and the same sample provided the 16 T cell receptor beta chains below, sequenced in a study of human thymus T cells. Libraries were prepared by immunoSEQ multiplex PCR; TCRdb keeps only in-frame clonotypes and omits some of them. The sample lists 57,000 or so clones; 85% to 95% were seen once. The sequenced sample was blood. All receptors come from a boy under two years old with a congenital heart defect but otherwise immunologically healthy.

This clone showed up just a few times. V and J are TRBV4-2 and TRBJ2-2, with 8 bases aligning to TRBD2. Germline V gives CDR1 LGHNA, CDR2 YNFKEQ. Losses at the gene ends were 0 bases for V and 1 base for J; bases not matched to a gene: 7. The CDR3 has 18 residues. As DNA, the CDR3 is TGTGCCAGCAGCCAAGACCGCCTCGGGAGGGGGAACACCGGGGAGCTGTTTTTT. The encoded protein is CASSQDRLGRGNTGELFF.

This rearrangement joins TRBV7-2 to TRBJ2-3; TRBD2 matches 16 bases. CDR3 size: 19 residues. Trimming removed 0 bases from V and 0 bases from J; junction bases left unmatched: 3. CDR1 is SGHTA, CDR2 FQGNSA, per germline. Here the CDR3 reads CASSLAGLAGGRSTDTQYF. The CDR3 bases are TGTGCCAGCAGCTTAGCGGGACTAGCGGGGGGGAGGAGCACAGATACGCAGTATTTT. Complete variable domain (other parts from reference TRBV7-2 and TRBJ2-3): GAGVSQSPSNKVTEKGKDVELRCDPISGHTALYWYRQSLGQGLEFLIYFQGNSAPDKSGLPSDRFSAERTGGSVSTLTIQRTQQEDSAVYLCASSLAGLAGGRSTDTQYFGPGTRLTVL.

This chain uses TRBV11-2 with TRBJ1-3, with TRBD1 identical over 7 bases. The CDR3 is made up of 18 amino acids. Germline V gives CDR1 SGHAT, CDR2 FQNNGV. V was pared by 0 bases and J by 0 bases, with 8 bases of the junction left unmatched. CDR3 in amino acids: CASSLDRTGTGSGNTIYF. The DNA for the CDR3 is TGTGCCAGCAGCTTAGATCGGACAGGAACGGGCTCTGGAAACACCATATATTTT.

J is TRBJ1-4 and V is TRBV11-2; D is unresolved. With 1 base removed from V and 6 bases from J, the gap between germline ends came to 12 bases. This CDR3 has 15 residues. The germline V gene has CDR1 SGHAT and CDR2 FQNNGV. The CDR3 DNA reads as TGTGCCAGCAGCTTAGCCCGGCAGATTGATGAAAAACTGTTTTTT. Its protein product is CASSLARQIDEKLFF.

This chain uses TRBV1 with TRBJ2-7. TRBV1 is shown as a pseudogene. This CDR3 is built from 16 residues. The CDR3 protein is CTSSQFALVGFYEQYF. The CDR3 region has the DNA TGCACCAGCAGCCAGTTTGCGTTGGTAGGGTTCTACGAGCAGTACTTC.

A word on this clone: The junction does not match germline at one end; this may be a read error. CDR3 nucleotides: TGTGCCAGCAGCTCCCGGACTACCTCTGGAAACACCATATATTTT. Its protein is CASSSRTTSGNTIYF. The chain links TRBV5-1 to TRBJ1-3; D uncertain. The CDR3 runs to 15 residues. Germline values: CDR1 SGHRS, CDR2 YFSETQ.

The chain recombines TRBV10-1 with TRBJ2-7, with 7 bases matching TRBD1. The CDR3 extends over 13 amino acids. Germline assignment: CDR1 WNHNN and CDR2 SYGVQD (reference sequence). Losses at the gene ends were 0 bases for V and 5 bases for J; bases not matched to a gene: 1. For the CDR3, the DNA is TGCGCCAGCAGTGAGTCGGACAGGAACGAGCAGTACTTC. It yields the protein CASSESDRNEQYF.

This rearrangement joins TRBV19 to TRBJ2-2; D not certain. The CDR3 spans 14 residues. Trimming left V 4 bases short and J 0 bases short, with 6 bases between. In germline, CDR1 is LNHDA, CDR2 SQIVND (reference sequence). The CDR3 DNA reads TGTGCCAGTAGTACCGGGCCGAACACCGGGGAGCTGTTTTTT. Protein: CASSTGPNTGELFF. Combining the CDR3 with reference TRBV19 and TRBJ2-2 gives the whole variable domain DGGITQSPKYLFRKEGQNVTLSCEQNLNHDAMYWYRQDPGQGLRLIYYSQIVNDFQKGDIAEGYSVSREKKESFPLTVTSAQKNPTAFYLCASSTGPNTGELFFGEGSRLTVL.

This clone was seen just once. This rearrangement joins TRBV23-1 to TRBJ2-2, with 10 bases matching TRBD2. TRBV23-1 falls under the ORF class, with uncertain function. The length of the CDR3 is 17 residues. Losses at the gene ends were 7 bases for V and 4 bases for J; bases not matched to a gene: 12. CDR3 DNA sequence: TGCGCCAGCATTCGGGTCTCTAGCGGGAGAGGCACCGGGGAGCTGTTTTTT. This codes for CASIRVSSGRGTGELFF.

The chain combines TRBV4-2 with TRBJ1-5; D perhaps matches TRBD1 (5 bases). The V and J ends lost 0 bases and 2 bases respectively, with 11 bases between them. The CDR3 sequence is 16 residues long. From germline, CDR1 is LGHNA and CDR2 YNFKEQ. The CDR3 nucleotides read TGTGCCAGCAGCCAAGATCCATTCAGGGGCAATCAGCCCCAGCATTTT. It codes for CASSQDPFRGNQPQHF.

The V gene is TRBV7-6, the J gene TRBJ2-3; perhaps TRBD2 as D (5 bases). The CDR3 totals 15 residues. The ends were cut back, 2 bases at V and 3 bases at J, with 12 bases in the middle. In germline, CDR1 is SGHVS, CDR2 FNYEAQ. The CDR3 region has the DNA TGTGCCAGCAGCTTACTGGCGGGTGGGACAGATACGCAGTATTTT. It codes for CASSLLAGGTDTQYF.

This clone has only one observation. The CDR3 sequence: CASSQGQGSYEQYF. CDR3 coding DNA: TGTGCCAGCAGCCAAGGACAGGGCTCCTACGAGCAGTACTTC. V gene TRBV5-4 combines with J gene TRBJ2-7, with 8 positions matching TRBD1. The CDR3 consists of 14 residues. V trimming: 4 bases; J trimming: 0 bases; junction bases outside the gene matches: 3. CDR1 SGHNT and CDR2 YYREEE come from the germline V gene (reference sequence).

The genes are TRBV5-5 and TRBJ2-7; D unresolved. The CDR3 loop spans 13 amino acids. V lost 3 bases, J lost 2 bases, and 9 bases lay in between. In germline, CDR1 is SGHKS, CDR2 YYEKEE (reference sequence). This chain's CDR3 is CASSSLSTYEQYF. CDR3 sequence (DNA): TGTGCCAGCAGCTCACTCTCGACCTACGAGCAGTACTTC.

The V gene is TRBV19, the J gene TRBJ2-3; D unclear. Germline V gene sequence: CDR1 LNHDA, CDR2 SQIVND (reference sequence). The CDR3 totals 13 residues. V was pared by 6 bases and J by 1 base, with 8 bases between. The CDR3 loop is CASSQSGTDTQYF. The CDR3, as DNA: TGTGCCAGTAGCCAAAGCGGCACAGATACGCAGTATTTT.

The chain employs TRBV2 and TRBJ2-1, with TRBD2 matching over 13 bases. V was pared by 7 bases and J by 6 bases, with 3 bases of the junction left unmatched. The length of the CDR3 is 14 residues. In germline, CDR1 is SNHLY, CDR2 FYNNEI. The CDR3 loop reads CASIRLAGGNEQFF. The CDR3 DNA reads TGTGCCAGCATCAGACTAGCGGGGGGCAATGAGCAGTTCTTC.

This chain links TRBV4-2 with TRBJ2-7; 10 bases fit TRBD1. Trimming took 1 base from V and 3 from J; bases not matched to a gene: 9. The CDR3 covers 17 residues. The germline CDR1 and CDR2 sequences are LGHNA and YNFKEQ. The CDR3 sequence is CASSQGPPTGGLYEQYF. CDR3 in DNA: TGTGCCAGCAGCCAAGGCCCCCCGACAGGGGGCCTCTACGAGCAGTACTTC.